The 19 T cell receptor beta chains below all came from one sample that was sequenced in a study of OX40 agonist ivuxolimab in advanced cancers. TCRdb's copy holds only in-frame clones and misses some; the assay was immunoSEQ multiplex PCR. The repertoire holds approximately 70,000 clones, with 80% to 95% as singletons. Sequenced here: CD4+ or CD8+ T cells sorted from blood, sampled in a trial of the OX40 agonist ivuxolimab. All receptors come from an adult with an advanced solid tumor such as melanoma, head and neck, liver or kidney cancer.

This clone was observed a single time. The chain has TRBV6-1 and TRBJ1-3; D call uncertain. This CDR3 has 15 amino acids. The V end lost 0 bases, the J end lost 1 base, and 7 bases lay between the germline ends. Germline CDR1 reads MNHNS; CDR2 reads SASEGT. This CDR3 reads CASSEARRSGNTIYF. The CDR3 DNA sequence: TGTGCCAGCAGTGAAGCCCGCAGGTCTGGAAACACCATATATTTT.

The genes are TRBV11-3 and TRBJ2-7; a weak D match, TRBD1 (6 bases). This CDR3 has 15 amino acids. Looked up from germline, CDR1 is SGHNT and CDR2 is YENEEA. V lost 0 bases, J lost 0 bases, and 9 bases lay in between. The CDR3 DNA follows: TGTGCCAGCAGCTTAGAATTGGACAGCTCCTACGAGCAGTACTTC. This sequence encodes CASSLELDSSYEQYF.

The V and J genes are TRBV30 and TRBJ2-1, with 13 bases lining up with TRBD2. The CDR3 contains 16 residues. Germline loops: CDR1 GTSNPN, CDR2 SVGIG (reference sequence). The V and J ends lost 3 bases and 2 bases, in that order; junction bases with no gene match: 4. CDR3 DNA sequence: TGTGCCTGGAGCCGAGGACTAGCGGGAGCCTACAATGAGCAGTTCTTC. It encodes CAWSRGLAGAYNEQFF. Supplemented by reference TRBV30 and TRBJ2-1, the full variable domain reads SQTIHQWPATLVQPVGSPLSLECTVEGTSNPNLYWYRQAAGRGLQLLFYSVGIGQISSEVPQNLSASRPQDRQFILSSKKLLLSDSGFYLCAWSRGLAGAYNEQFFGPGTRLTVL.

This chain joins TRBV5-4 and TRBJ2-7; D is possibly TRBD2 (5 bases). The germline CDR1 and CDR2 sequences are SGHNT and YYREEE (reference sequence). CDR3 length equals 15 residues. V shed 0 bases and J shed 5 bases, with 15 bases lying between them. The CDR3 region is CASSLERVKSDEQYF. The CDR3 coding sequence is TGTGCCAGCAGCTTGGAGAGGGTAAAGTCCGACGAGCAGTACTTC.

The V gene is TRBV25-1, the J gene TRBJ2-1, with 10 nucleotides matching TRBD2. This CDR3 has 17 residues. Germline trimming cut 3 bases from V and 7 bases from J; bases unmatched to any gene: 12. Germline V lookup: CDR1 MGHDK, CDR2 SYGVNS. CDR3 loop: CASSDVVQAGGRNEQFF. The CDR3 region has the DNA TGTGCCAGCAGTGATGTGGTACAAGCGGGAGGGCGGAATGAGCAGTTCTTC.

The chain has TRBV11-3 and TRBJ1-3, with 7 nucleotides matching TRBD1. CDR3 length equals 16 residues. With 4 bases clipped from V and 1 base from J, the junction kept 7 bases outside the gene matches. Germline lookup yields CDR1 SGHNT and CDR2 YENEEA. CDR3 region: CASSSRGRGSGNTIYF. Here the CDR3 DNA reads TGTGCCAGCAGCTCAAGGGGGCGCGGGTCTGGAAACACCATATATTTT.

The V and J genes are TRBV10-2 and TRBJ1-5; 7 bases are shared with TRBD1. Unmatched junction bases numbered 13, after V lost 6 bases and J lost 5 bases. The CDR3 consists of 16 residues. Germline values: CDR1 WSHSY, CDR2 SAAADI. The CDR3 protein is CASSPYSGTAYQPQHF. The CDR3 nucleotides read TGCGCCAGCAGCCCCTACTCCGGGACAGCGTATCAGCCCCAGCATTTT.

The count of this clone is one. The V and J genes are TRBV29-1 and TRBJ2-7; TRBD2 is a possible D gene (6 bases). From germline, CDR1 is SQVTM and CDR2 ANQGSEA. Trimming removed 6 bases from V and 2 bases from J, with 20 bases in between. The CDR3 extends over 15 amino acids. The CDR3 nucleotides read TGCAGCGTCCTATTTGCGGGACCCTCCCCCTACGAGCAGTACTTC. It yields the protein CSVLFAGPSPYEQYF.

The genes are TRBV5-4 and TRBJ2-1; 10 bases fit TRBD2. Germline V CDR1 and CDR2: SGHNT, YYREEE (reference sequence). The CDR3 length is 16 residues. The V segment lost 0 bases and the J segment 7 bases; nucleotides outside the gene matches: 7. CDR3 nucleotide sequence: TGTGCCAGCAGCTTGGCCATAGCGGGAGGAGGAAATGAGCAGTTCTTC. Its protein is CASSLAIAGGGNEQFF.

The chain carries TRBV29-1 and TRBJ2-5; D might be TRBD2 (6 bases). Germline V gene sequence: CDR1 SQVTM, CDR2 ANQGSEA. This CDR3 has 13 residues. Trimming pared 2 bases from V and 5 bases from J, leaving 12 bases between. For the CDR3, the DNA is TGCAGCGTTGAAATGCTTGGGGGGGAGACCCAGTACTTC. This gives the protein CSVEMLGGETQYF.

The genes are TRBV5-1 and TRBJ1-1; D might be TRBD1 (5 bases). Trimming removed 0 bases from V and 5 bases from J, with 20 bases in between. The CDR3 has 17 residues. Germline V gene sequence: CDR1 SGHRS, CDR2 YFSETQ. The CDR3 loop is CASSLVSGNGIRTEAFF. The CDR3 nucleotides read TGCGCCAGCAGCTTGGTTTCAGGGAACGGTATTCGGACTGAAGCTTTCTTT.

This chain uses TRBV28 with TRBJ2-3; maybe TRBD1 (5 bases). This CDR3 region has 15 residues. The germline V gene has CDR1 MDHEN and CDR2 SYDVKM. V lost 4 bases, J lost 0 bases, and 11 bases lay in between. CDR3 sequence reads: CASSSSPGSTDTQYF. CDR3 coding DNA: TGTGCCAGCAGTTCCTCTCCAGGGAGCACAGATACGCAGTATTTT. The entire variable domain, with the rest obtained from reference TRBV28 and TRBJ2-3, is as follows: DVKVTQSSRYLVKRTGEKVFLECVQDMDHENMFWYRQDPGLGLRLIYFSYDVKMKEKGDIPEGYSVSREKKERFSLILESASTNQTSMYLCASSSSPGSTDTQYFGPGTRLTVL.

The chain has TRBV14 and TRBJ2-5, with a possible D match to TRBD2 (5 bases). Germline V gene sequence: CDR1 SGHDN, CDR2 FVKESK. The CDR3 spans 15 residues. V shed 3 bases and J shed 5 bases, with 16 bases lying between them. The CDR3 DNA is TGTGCCAGCAGCCATAGAACTTTGCGCGGGGAGACCCAGTACTTC. Its translation: CASSHRTLRGETQYF.

The rearrangement uses TRBV30 and TRBJ2-5; perhaps TRBD1 as D (5 bases). This CDR3 is 15 amino acids long. The ends were cut back, 0 bases at V and 4 bases at J, with 15 bases in the middle. CDR1 and CDR2 from the germline V gene are GTSNPN and SVGIG (reference sequence). The CDR3 DNA reads TGTGCCTGGAGTGTACGTCAGGGAAGGGGAGAGACCCAGTACTTC. It specifies CAWSVRQGRGETQYF.

The chain uses TRBV7-2 and TRBJ2-5, with 9 bases that match TRBD1. The germline gives CDR1 SGHTA, CDR2 FQGNSA. V gave up 5 bases and J gave up 5 bases; unmatched junction bases: 6. The CDR3 is 14 residues long. CDR3 sequence: CASSTRQGGETQYF. In DNA, the CDR3 is TGTGCCAGCAGCACCCGACAGGGGGGTGAGACCCAGTACTTC. The variable domain in full, completed from reference TRBV7-2 and TRBJ2-5, reads GAGVSQSPSNKVTEKGKDVELRCDPISGHTALYWYRQSLGQGLEFLIYFQGNSAPDKSGLPSDRFSAERTGGSVSTLTIQRTQQEDSAVYLCASSTRQGGETQYFGPGTRLLVL.

This clone showed up just a few times. V is TRBV5-5 and J is TRBJ1-3; D ambiguous. V lost 4 bases and J 0 bases, leaving 14 bases between the germline ends. CDR3 length equals 16 residues. The germline gives CDR1 SGHKS, CDR2 YYEKEE (reference sequence). The CDR3 nucleotides read TGTGCCAGCAGCCCTACTCTGGGGAGCTCTGGAAACACCATATATTTT. Its protein product is CASSPTLGSSGNTIYF.

V usage is TRBV18 and J usage is TRBJ2-1; 14 nucleotides align to TRBD2. CDR3 length: 15 residues. Germline V gene data show CDR1 as KGHSH and CDR2 as LQKENI. The junction had 5 bases not matched to a gene; V was cut back by 4 bases and J by 9 bases. The CDR3, as DNA: TGTGCCAGCTCACTGGGGACTAGCGGGAGAGGTGAGCAGTTCTTC. Encoded protein: CASSLGTSGRGEQFF.

V and J are TRBV6-4 and TRBJ2-1, with a tentative D call TRBD1 (6 bases). The CDR3 is made up of 14 amino acids. V lost 4 bases and J lost 5, with 12 bases in between. Per germline, CDR1 MRHNA and CDR2 SNTAGT. The CDR3 DNA follows: TGTGCCAGCAGTGTGTTTTGGACAGACAATGAGCAGTTCTTC. Translation gives CASSVFWTDNEQFF.

The chain uses TRBV6-1 and TRBJ1-2; D is undetermined. CDR1 MNHNS and CDR2 SASEGT come from the germline V gene. This CDR3 is 16 amino acids long. Deletions cut 2 bases from V and 2 bases from J, with 15 bases between. The CDR3 protein is CASSESVSFDNYGYTF. DNA of the CDR3: TGTGCCAGCAGTGAAAGTGTTTCATTCGACAACTATGGCTACACCTTC.